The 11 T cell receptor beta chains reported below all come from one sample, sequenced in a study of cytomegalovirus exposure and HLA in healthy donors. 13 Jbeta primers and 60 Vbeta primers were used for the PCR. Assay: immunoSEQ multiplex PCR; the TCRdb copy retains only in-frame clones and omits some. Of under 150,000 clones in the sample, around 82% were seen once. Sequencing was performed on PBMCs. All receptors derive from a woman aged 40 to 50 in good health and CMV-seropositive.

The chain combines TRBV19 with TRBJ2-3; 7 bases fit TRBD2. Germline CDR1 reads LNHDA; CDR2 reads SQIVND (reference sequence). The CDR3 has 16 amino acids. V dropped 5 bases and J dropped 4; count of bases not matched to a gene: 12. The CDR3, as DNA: TGTGCCAGTAGTCTTCAGGCGGGAGCAATGTCAGATACGCAGTATTTT. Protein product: CASSLQAGAMSDTQYF. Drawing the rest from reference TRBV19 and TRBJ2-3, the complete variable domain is DGGITQSPKYLFRKEGQNVTLSCEQNLNHDAMYWYRQDPGQGLRLIYYSQIVNDFQKGDIAEGYSVSREKKESFPLTVTSAQKNPTAFYLCASSLQAGAMSDTQYFGPGTRLTVL.

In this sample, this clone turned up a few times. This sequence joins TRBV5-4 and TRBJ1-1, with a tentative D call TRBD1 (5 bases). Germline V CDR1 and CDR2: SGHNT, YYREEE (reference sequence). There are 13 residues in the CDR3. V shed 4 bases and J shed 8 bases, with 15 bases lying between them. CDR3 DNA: TGTGCCAGCAGCAGACGACAGATAATGGAAGCTTTCTTT. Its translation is CASSRRQIMEAFF.

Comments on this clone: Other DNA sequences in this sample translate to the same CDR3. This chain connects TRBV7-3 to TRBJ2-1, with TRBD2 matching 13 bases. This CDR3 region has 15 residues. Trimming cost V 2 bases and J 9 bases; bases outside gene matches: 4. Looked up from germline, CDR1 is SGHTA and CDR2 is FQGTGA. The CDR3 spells CASSLGLAGVGEQFF. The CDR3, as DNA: TGTGCCAGCAGCTTAGGACTAGCGGGAGTAGGTGAGCAGTTCTTC.

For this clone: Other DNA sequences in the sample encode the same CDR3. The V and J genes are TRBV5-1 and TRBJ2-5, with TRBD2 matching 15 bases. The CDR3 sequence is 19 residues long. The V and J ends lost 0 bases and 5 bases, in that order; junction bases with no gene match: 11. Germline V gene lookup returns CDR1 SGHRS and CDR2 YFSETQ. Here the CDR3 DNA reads TGCGCCAGCAGCTTGGCCATTGGACTAGCGGGAGGGGAGGCGGAGACCCAGTACTTC. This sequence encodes CASSLAIGLAGGEAETQYF. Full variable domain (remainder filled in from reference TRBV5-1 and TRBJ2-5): KAGVTQTPRYLIKTRGQQVTLSCSPISGHRSVSWYQQTPGQGLQFLFEYFSETQRNKGNFPGRFSGRQFSNSRSEMNVSTLELGDSALYLCASSLAIGLAGGEAETQYFGPGTRLLVL.

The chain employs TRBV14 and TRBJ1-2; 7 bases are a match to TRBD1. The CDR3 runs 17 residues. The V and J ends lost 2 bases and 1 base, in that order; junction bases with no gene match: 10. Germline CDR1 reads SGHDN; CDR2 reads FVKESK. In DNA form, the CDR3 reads TGTGCCAGCAGCCAAACAGGGGATTTGAGGAGTAACTATGGCTACACCTTC. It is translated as CASSQTGDLRSNYGYTF.

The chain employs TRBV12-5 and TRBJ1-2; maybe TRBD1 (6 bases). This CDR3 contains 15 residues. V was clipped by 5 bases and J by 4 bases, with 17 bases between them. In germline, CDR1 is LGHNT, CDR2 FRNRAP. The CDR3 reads CASGKTPDSFYGYTF. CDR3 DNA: TGTGCTAGTGGTAAAACCCCGGACAGCTTCTATGGCTACACCTTC.

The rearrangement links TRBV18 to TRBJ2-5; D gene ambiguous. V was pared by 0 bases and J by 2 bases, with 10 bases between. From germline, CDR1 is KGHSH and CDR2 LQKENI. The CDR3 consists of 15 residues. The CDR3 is CASSPPWSVQETQYF. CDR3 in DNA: TGTGCCAGCTCACCACCGTGGTCAGTACAAGAGACCCAGTACTTC.

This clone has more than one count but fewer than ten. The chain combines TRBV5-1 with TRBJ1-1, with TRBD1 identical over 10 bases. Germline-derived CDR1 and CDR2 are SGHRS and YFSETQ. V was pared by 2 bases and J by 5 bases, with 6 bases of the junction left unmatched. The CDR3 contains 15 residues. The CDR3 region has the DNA TGCGCCAGCAGCTTCCAGGGGACAGGGGAGACTGAAGCTTTCTTT. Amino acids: CASSFQGTGETEAFF.

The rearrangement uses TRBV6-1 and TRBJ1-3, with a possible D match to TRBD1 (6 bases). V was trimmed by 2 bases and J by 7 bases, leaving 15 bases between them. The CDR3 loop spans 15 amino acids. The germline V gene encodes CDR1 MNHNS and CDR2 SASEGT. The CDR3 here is CASSEQGRPRNTIYF. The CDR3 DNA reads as TGTGCCAGCAGTGAACAGGGGCGTCCAAGGAACACCATATATTTT.

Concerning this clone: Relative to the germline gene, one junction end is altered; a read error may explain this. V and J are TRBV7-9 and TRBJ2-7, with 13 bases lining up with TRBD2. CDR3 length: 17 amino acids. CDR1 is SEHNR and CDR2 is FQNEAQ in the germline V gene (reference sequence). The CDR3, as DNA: TGTTCCAGCAGCTCACCTCGGACTAGCGGGAGTTTGTACGAGCAGTACTTC. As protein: CSSSSPRTSGSLYEQYF. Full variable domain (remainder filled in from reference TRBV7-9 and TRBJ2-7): DTGVSQNPRHKITKRGQNVTFRCDPISEHNRLYWYRQTLGQGPEFLTYFQNEAQLEKSRLLSDRFSAERPKGSFSTLEIQRTEQGDSAMYLCSSSSPRTSGSLYEQYFGPGTRLTVT.

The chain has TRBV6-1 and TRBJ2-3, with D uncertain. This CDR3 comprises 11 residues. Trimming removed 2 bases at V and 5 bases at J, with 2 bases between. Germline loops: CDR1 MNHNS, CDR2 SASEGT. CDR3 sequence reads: CASSERDTQYF. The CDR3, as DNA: TGTGCCAGCAGTGAACGAGATACGCAGTATTTT.